This T cell receptor beta chain was documented in a study of blood T cells in healthy people across ages. Study-wide context: With template switching, about one barcoded beta molecule was captured per two T cells.

The CDR3 is made up of 12 amino acids. V shed 6 bases, J shed 14 bases, and the junction held 11 bases outside the gene matches. The germline CDR1 and CDR2 sequences are SGHTA and FQGNSA. This clonotype was found a few times. Its antigen is not identified. Broader study findings: Roughly linearly, TCR beta diversity per million T cells fell as age increased.

The authors ran a second PCR of about 7 to 11 cycles using a sample-barcoded 5' primer and a J-beta primer mix. TCRdb independently ran MiXCR on the 5' RACE reads; one entry per CDR3 protein. The sample lists about 1.8 million distinct CDR3 sequences, roughly 50% occurring once. This TCR came from a woman in her thirties or forties in good health. This sequence joins TRBV7-2 and TRBJ2-3, with 7 bases identical to TRBD1. Sequences were obtained from blood. CDR3 bases: TGTGCCAGCAGTCCCAACCGGGACAGAAGGTATTTT. This gives the protein CASSPNRDRRYF.